These 16 T cell receptor beta chains were sequenced from one sample in a study of blood T cells in healthy people across ages. The authors ran a second PCR of about 6 to 11 cycles using a sample-barcoded 5' primer and a J-beta primer mix. Each CDR3 protein gets one entry after TCRdb re-called the 5' RACE reads with MiXCR. This sample carries 850,000 to 1,300,000 distinct CDR3 sequences, 40% to 45% of them seen once, and the ten largest clones take 18%. The sequenced sample consisted of blood. Receptors were obtained from a woman aged 60 to 75 in good health.

Only a few counts were recorded for this clonotype. The V gene is TRBV6-6, the J gene TRBJ2-5, with TRBD2 matching 10 bases. The CDR3 is 14 residues long. V was pared by 7 bases and J by 5 bases, with 7 bases of the junction left unmatched. CDR1 is MNHNY, CDR2 SVGAGI, per germline (reference sequence). For the CDR3, the DNA is TGTGCCAGCAACGTAGCGGGAGGTGTGGAGACCCAGTACTTC. This translates into CASNVAGGVETQYF.

The chain recombines TRBV20-1 with TRBJ2-7, with 11 bases that match TRBD2. Germline V gene data show CDR1 as DFQATT and CDR2 as SNEGSKA (reference sequence). Unmatched junction bases numbered 15, after V lost 2 bases and J lost 3 bases. The CDR3 spans 18 residues. CDR3 region: CSARSSGRAGELIYEQYF. The CDR3 region has the DNA TGCAGTGCTAGAAGTAGCGGGAGGGCCGGAGAGCTGATCTACGAGCAGTACTTC.

There are a few counts of this clonotype. The chain is built from TRBV20-1 and TRBJ2-4; 7 bases map to TRBD1. Near its end, the DNA agrees better with TRBJ2-5, so the J call may be wrong. Germline lookup yields CDR1 DFQATT and CDR2 SNEGSKA (reference sequence). This CDR3 contains 14 residues. CDR3 coding DNA: TGCAGTGCTTGGGACAGAGGAGGTGTGGAGACCCAGTACTTC. Its protein product is CSAWDRGGVETQYF.

This clonotype appeared a few times. The V gene is TRBV29-1, the J gene TRBJ2-1; D call uncertain. Trimming stripped 6 bases from V and 10 bases from J, with 13 bases between. Per the germline V gene, CDR1 is SQVTM and CDR2 is ANQGSEA. This CDR3 has 11 amino acids. The CDR3 region has the DNA TGCAGCGTCGCCTGGGGTGCCGAGCAGTTCTTC. Translated, it gives CSVAWGAEQFF.

This clonotype was seen a few times. The chain carries TRBV20-1 and TRBJ1-5; the match to TRBD1 covers 8 bases. J lost 7 bases, V lost 0 bases, and 8 bases had no gene match. The CDR3 length is 15 residues. Germline V gives CDR1 DFQATT, CDR2 SNEGSKA (reference sequence). The CDR3 loop is CSARDGGTGLQPQHF. Here the CDR3 DNA reads TGCAGTGCTAGAGATGGAGGGACAGGTCTACAGCCCCAGCATTTT.

The genes are TRBV12-3 or TRBV12-4 and TRBJ2-5; TRBD1 matches at 11 bases. The J call may be in error: the DNA end matches TRBJ2-7 better. The CDR3 sequence is 16 residues long. For the CDR3, the DNA is TGTGCCACCTACCTAGGGACAGGGGGGAAGGTAGGCGAGCAGTACTTC. Protein: CATYLGTGGKVGEQYF.

This clonotype was observed a single time. Germline and junction disagree at one end, which may indicate a read error. This chain connects TRBV18 to TRBJ1-2; no clear D. The CDR3 totals 15 residues. CDR1 is KGHSH, CDR2 LQKENI, per germline. The CDR3 DNA sequence: TGTGCCAGCTTACCAAGAAGCTGGGAGAATTATGGCTACACCTTC. This gives the protein CASLPRSWENYGYTF.

This clonotype was counted once. The rearrangement links TRBV6-5 to TRBJ1-2; unclear D gene. Trimming took off 2 bases at V and 8 bases at J, with 18 bases between the two ends. The CDR3 contains 15 residues. Germline CDR1 is MNHEY and CDR2 is SVGAGI. The CDR3 DNA reads TGTGCCAGCAGTTACCGCCGGTCTCTTAGTAGGGGCTACACCTTC. Its protein product is CASSYRRSLSRGYTF.

This rearrangement joins TRBV12-3 or TRBV12-4 to TRBJ1-6, with 8 bases lining up with TRBD1. This CDR3 spans 16 amino acids. Trimming took 3 bases from V and 2 from J; bases not matched to a gene: 3. CDR3 in DNA: TGTGCCAGCAGTTTGGGACAGGCTGCCTATAATTCACCCCTCCACTTT. This encodes CASSLGQAAYNSPLHF.

This clonotype was observed many times. This chain connects TRBV20-1 to TRBJ1-2; TRBD1 aligns across 8 bases. Unmatched junction bases numbered 8, after V lost 3 bases and J lost 5 bases. The length of the CDR3 is 14 residues. CDR1 DFQATT and CDR2 SNEGSKA come from the germline V gene (reference sequence). DNA of the CDR3: TGCAGTGCTAGTGGTACAGGGGGAGTGTATGGCTACACCTTC. Translation gives CSASGTGGVYGYTF.

This clonotype was seen a handful of times. One end of the junction does not line up with germline, which may come from a read error. The J gene is TRBJ2-7, the V gene TRBV3-1; D possibly corresponds to TRBD1 (5 bases). This CDR3 is built from 12 residues. Looked up from germline, CDR1 is LGHDT and CDR2 is YNNKEL (reference sequence). The CDR3 DNA reads as TGTGCCAGCTGCCACCGAAGGGGCGAGCAGTACTTC. Its translation: CASCHRRGEQYF.

The chain recombines TRBV7-3 with TRBJ2-4; D possibly matches TRBD1 or TRBD2 (5 bases each). The J call is in doubt because the DNA end fits TRBJ2-5 better. The CDR3 extends over 13 amino acids. The germline V gene encodes CDR1 SGHTA and CDR2 FQGTGA. The CDR3 reads CASSSTEGETQYF. CDR3 nucleotide sequence: TGTGCCAGCAGCTCGACAGAGGGGGAGACCCAGTACTTC.

The CDR3 DNA reads TGTGCCAGCAGTTTAGACCTAGTCAACGAGCAGTACTTC. This codes for CASSLDLVNEQYF. This chain uses TRBV28 with TRBJ2-5; D call uncertain. Near its end, the DNA agrees better with TRBJ2-7, so the J call may be wrong. This CDR3 has 13 amino acids. Looked up from germline, CDR1 is MDHEN and CDR2 is SYDVKM.

The rearrangement uses TRBV6-5 and TRBJ2-7; D could derive from TRBD1 or TRBD2 (6 bases each). The J call could be wrong; TRBJ2-5 is a better fit for the DNA end. Germline V gives CDR1 MNHEY, CDR2 SVGAGI. The CDR3 spans 14 residues. This CDR3 reads CASSSPGAWETQYF. In DNA form, the CDR3 reads TGTGCCAGCAGTTCCCCGGGGGCGTGGGAGACCCAGTACTTC.

This clonotype was seen more than once but under ten times. The rearrangement uses TRBV10-3 and TRBJ2-1; 7 bases line up with TRBD2. The CDR3 is 17 residues long. The germline CDR1 and CDR2 sequences are ENHRY and SYGVKD. With 5 bases clipped from V and 0 bases from J, the junction kept 10 bases outside the gene matches. CDR3 sequence: CAISNPGGGSSYNEQFF. DNA for the CDR3: TGTGCCATCAGTAACCCAGGAGGCGGGAGCTCCTACAATGAGCAGTTCTTC.

A single count supports this clonotype. The chain recombines TRBV7-9 with TRBJ2-5; D possibly corresponds to TRBD2 (5 bases). Germline CDR1 is SEHNR and CDR2 is FQNEAQ (reference sequence). CDR3 size: 14 residues. V lost 5 bases and J lost 11, with 21 bases in between. In DNA, the CDR3 is TGTGCCAGCAGCCTAGGGCTAGCACACAATGAGCAGTACTTC. Translating it yields CASSLGLAHNEQYF.